This paragraph reports one T cell receptor beta chain. Its antigen is unidentified. A v3.0 immunoSEQ assay was performed at survey level. Profiling relied on immunoSEQ multiplex PCR, and the TCRdb table lists in-frame clones only, not all of them. This table holds 30,000 to 40,000 clones, roughly 87% found once. Cryopreserved PBMC numbered roughly 1-11 million per sample before DNA extraction. These data are taken from a study of long-term antiretroviral therapy in people with HIV. Study-wide results and limits: In samples taken after ART, diversity increased but remained below transplant donor control levels. Pre-ART clonal expansion yielded clones that dominated the repertoire at all time points. When set beside controls, HIV repertoires had CDR3 length ranges that were narrower.

The CDR3 loop spans 14 amino acids. Germline CDR1 LNHDA, CDR2 SQIVND (reference sequence). V gave up 6 bases and J gave up 7 bases; unmatched junction bases: 8. The chain employs TRBV19 and TRBJ2-1; 8 bases agree with TRBD2. The sequence was collected from a man aged 18 to 30 with HIV. Material: unsorted PBMCs, obtained 1 year after starting antiretroviral therapy. For the CDR3, the DNA is TGTGCCAGTAGACCGGGGGGGCCGATGAATGAGCAGTTCTTC. Protein: CASRPGGPMNEQFF. The full variable domain, in which reference TRBV19 and TRBJ2-1 provide the parts outside the CDR3, is DGGITQSPKYLFRKEGQNVTLSCEQNLNHDAMYWYRQDPGQGLRLIYYSQIVNDFQKGDIAEGYSVSREKKESFPLTVTSAQKNPTAFYLCASRPGGPMNEQFFGPGTRLTVL.